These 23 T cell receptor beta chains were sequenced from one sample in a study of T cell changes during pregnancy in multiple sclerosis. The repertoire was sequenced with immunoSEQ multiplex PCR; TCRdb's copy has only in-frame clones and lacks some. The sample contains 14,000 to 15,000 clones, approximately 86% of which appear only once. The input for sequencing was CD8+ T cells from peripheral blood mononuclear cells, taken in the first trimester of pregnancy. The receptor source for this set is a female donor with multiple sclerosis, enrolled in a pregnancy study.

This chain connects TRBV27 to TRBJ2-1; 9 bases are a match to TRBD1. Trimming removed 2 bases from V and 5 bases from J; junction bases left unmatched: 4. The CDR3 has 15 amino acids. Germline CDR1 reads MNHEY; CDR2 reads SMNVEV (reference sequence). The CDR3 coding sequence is TGTGCCAGCAGTTTAGGGACAGGGACTAACAATGAGCAGTTCTTC. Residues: CASSLGTGTNNEQFF.

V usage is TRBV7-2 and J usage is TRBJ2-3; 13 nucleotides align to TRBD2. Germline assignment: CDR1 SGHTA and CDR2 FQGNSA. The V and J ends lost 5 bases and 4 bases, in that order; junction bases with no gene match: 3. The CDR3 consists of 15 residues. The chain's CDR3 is CASSATSGRSDTQYF. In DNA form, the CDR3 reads TGTGCCAGCAGCGCGACTAGCGGGAGGTCAGATACGCAGTATTTT.

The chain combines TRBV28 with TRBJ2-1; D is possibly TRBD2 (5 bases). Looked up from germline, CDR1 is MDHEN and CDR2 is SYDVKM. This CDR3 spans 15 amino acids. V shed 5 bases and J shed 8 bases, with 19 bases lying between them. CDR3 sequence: CASSPQLRGLHEQFF. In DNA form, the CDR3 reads TGTGCCAGCAGTCCCCAGTTGAGAGGGTTGCATGAGCAGTTCTTC.

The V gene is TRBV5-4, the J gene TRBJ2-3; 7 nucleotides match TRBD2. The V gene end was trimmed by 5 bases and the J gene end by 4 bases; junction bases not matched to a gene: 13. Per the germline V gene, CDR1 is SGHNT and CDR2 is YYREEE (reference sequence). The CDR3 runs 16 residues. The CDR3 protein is CASSSGRENVPDTQYF. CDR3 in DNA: TGTGCCAGCAGTAGTGGGAGGGAGAACGTCCCAGATACGCAGTATTTT.

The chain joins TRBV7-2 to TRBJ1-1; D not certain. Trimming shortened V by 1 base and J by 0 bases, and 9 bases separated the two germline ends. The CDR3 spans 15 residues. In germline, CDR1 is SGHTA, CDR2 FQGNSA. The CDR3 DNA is TGTGCCAGCAGCTTAGTGGACTATCTGAACACTGAAGCTTTCTTT. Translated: CASSLVDYLNTEAFF.

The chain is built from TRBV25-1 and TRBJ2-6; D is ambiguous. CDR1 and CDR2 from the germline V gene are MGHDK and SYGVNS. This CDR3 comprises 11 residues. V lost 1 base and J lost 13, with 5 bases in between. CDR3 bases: TGTGCCAGCAGTGAATCAGCGGTCCTGACTTTC. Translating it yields CASSESAVLTF.

The CDR3 DNA reads as TGTGCCAGCAGTTTGTCCCTATACACTGAAGCTTTCTTT. Translated: CASSLSLYTEAFF. This chain links TRBV6-6 with TRBJ1-1; D unresolved. CDR1 and CDR2 (germline): MNHNY, SVGAGI (reference sequence). Trimming took 4 bases from V and 3 from J, leaving 9 bases between them. This CDR3 is built from 13 residues.

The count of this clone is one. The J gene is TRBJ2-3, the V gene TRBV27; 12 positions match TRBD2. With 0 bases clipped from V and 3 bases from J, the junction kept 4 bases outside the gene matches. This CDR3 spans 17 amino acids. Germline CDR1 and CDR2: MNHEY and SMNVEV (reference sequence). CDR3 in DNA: TGTGCCAGCAGTTTATCTCCCCTAGCGGGGGGGACAGATACGCAGTATTTT. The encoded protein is CASSLSPLAGGTDTQYF.

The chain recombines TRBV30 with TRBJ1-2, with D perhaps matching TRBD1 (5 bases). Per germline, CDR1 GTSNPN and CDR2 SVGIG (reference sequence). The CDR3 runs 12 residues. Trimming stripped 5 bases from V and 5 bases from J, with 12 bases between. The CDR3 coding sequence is TGTGCCTGGGCTACGACAGTGTATGGCTACACCTTC. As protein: CAWATTVYGYTF.

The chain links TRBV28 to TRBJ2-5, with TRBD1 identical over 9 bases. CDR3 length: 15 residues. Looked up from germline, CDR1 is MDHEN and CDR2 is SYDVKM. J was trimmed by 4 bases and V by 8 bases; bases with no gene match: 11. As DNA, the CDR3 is TGTGCCAGCCGACTTCGGGACAGGGTGCGAGAGACCCAGTACTTC. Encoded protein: CASRLRDRVRETQYF.

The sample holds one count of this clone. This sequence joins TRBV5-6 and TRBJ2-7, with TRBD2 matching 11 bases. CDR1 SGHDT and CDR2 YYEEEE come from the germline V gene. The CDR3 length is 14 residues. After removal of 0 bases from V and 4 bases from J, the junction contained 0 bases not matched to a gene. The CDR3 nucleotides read TGTGCCAGCAGCTTGGGGACTAGCGGGTACGAGCAGTACTTC. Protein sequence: CASSLGTSGYEQYF.

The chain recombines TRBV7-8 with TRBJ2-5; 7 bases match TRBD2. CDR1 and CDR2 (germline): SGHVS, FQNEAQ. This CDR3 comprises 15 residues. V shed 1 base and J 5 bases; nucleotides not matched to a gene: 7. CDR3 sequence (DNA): TGTGCCAGCAGCTTAGTGGGCGGGGGTGTCGAGACCCAGTACTTC. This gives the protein CASSLVGGGVETQYF.

CDR3 bases: TGTGCCAGCAGCGTAGGGGACAGATCGGAACCCCTCCACTTT. This translates into CASSVGDRSEPLHF. The rearrangement uses TRBV9 and TRBJ1-6; 7 nucleotides match TRBD1. The germline V gene encodes CDR1 SGDLS and CDR2 YYNGEE. There are 14 residues in the CDR3. V was pared by 0 bases and J by 12 bases, with 6 bases of the junction left unmatched.

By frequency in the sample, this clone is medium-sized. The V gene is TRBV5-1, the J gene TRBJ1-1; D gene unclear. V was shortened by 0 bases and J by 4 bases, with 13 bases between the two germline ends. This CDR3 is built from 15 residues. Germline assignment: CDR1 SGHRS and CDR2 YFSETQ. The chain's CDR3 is CASSLEEGWSTEAFF. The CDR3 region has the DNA TGCGCCAGCAGCTTGGAAGAGGGTTGGAGCACTGAAGCTTTCTTT.

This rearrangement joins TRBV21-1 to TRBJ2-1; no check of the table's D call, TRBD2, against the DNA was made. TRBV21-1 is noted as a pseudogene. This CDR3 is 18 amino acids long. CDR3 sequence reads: CASSKRQLAGGTYNEQFF. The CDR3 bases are TGTGCCAGCAGCAAGAGGCAGTTAGCGGGAGGGACCTACAATGAGCAGTTCTTC.

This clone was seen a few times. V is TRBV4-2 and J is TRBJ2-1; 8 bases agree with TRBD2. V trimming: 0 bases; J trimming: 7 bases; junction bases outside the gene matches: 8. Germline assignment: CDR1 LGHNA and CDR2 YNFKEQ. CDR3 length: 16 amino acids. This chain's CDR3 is CASSQDPAGEGNEQFF. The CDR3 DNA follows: TGTGCCAGCAGCCAAGATCCAGCGGGAGAAGGTAATGAGCAGTTCTTC.

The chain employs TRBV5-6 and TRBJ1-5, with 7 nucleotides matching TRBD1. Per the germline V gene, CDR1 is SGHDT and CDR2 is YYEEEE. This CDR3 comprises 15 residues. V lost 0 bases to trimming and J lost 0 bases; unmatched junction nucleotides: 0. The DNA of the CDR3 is TGTGCCAGCAGCTTGGGACAGGGTAGCAATCAGCCCCAGCATTTT. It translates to CASSLGQGSNQPQHF.

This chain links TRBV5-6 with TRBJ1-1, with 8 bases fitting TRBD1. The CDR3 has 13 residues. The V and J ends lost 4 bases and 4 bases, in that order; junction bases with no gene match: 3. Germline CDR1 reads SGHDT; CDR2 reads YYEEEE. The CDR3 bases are TGTGCCAGCAGCCTCGACAGGGGCACTGAAGCTTTCTTT. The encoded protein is CASSLDRGTEAFF.

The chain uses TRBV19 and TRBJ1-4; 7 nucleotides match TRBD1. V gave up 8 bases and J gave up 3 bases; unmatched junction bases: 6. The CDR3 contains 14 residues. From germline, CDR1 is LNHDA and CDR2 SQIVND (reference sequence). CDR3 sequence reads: CASEGALANEKLFF. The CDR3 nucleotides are TGTGCCAGTGAGGGGGCGCTGGCTAATGAAAAACTGTTTTTT. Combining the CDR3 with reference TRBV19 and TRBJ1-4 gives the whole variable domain DGGITQSPKYLFRKEGQNVTLSCEQNLNHDAMYWYRQDPGQGLRLIYYSQIVNDFQKGDIAEGYSVSREKKESFPLTVTSAQKNPTAFYLCASEGALANEKLFFGSGTQLSVL.

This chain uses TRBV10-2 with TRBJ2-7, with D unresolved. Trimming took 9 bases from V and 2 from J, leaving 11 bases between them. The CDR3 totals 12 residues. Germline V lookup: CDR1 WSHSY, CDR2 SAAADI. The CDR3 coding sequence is TGCGCCAGTGGAGACTCCCCCTACGAGCAGTACTTC. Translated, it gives CASGDSPYEQYF.

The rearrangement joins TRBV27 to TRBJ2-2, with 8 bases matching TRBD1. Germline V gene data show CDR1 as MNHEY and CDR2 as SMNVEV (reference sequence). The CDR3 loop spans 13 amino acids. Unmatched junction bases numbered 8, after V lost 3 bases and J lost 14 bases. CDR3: CASSFSPGGHLFF. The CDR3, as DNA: TGTGCCAGCAGTTTTTCCCCAGGGGGCCATCTGTTTTTT.

CDR3 region: CASSPQAGLVDEQFF. The CDR3 coding sequence is TGTGCCAGCAGCCCCCAAGCGGGATTAGTCGATGAGCAGTTCTTC. V and J are TRBV27 and TRBJ2-1; TRBD2 aligns across 7 bases. The V gene's germline CDR1 is MNHEY and CDR2 SMNVEV (reference sequence). There are 15 residues in the CDR3. V was clipped by 6 bases and J by 8 bases; unmatched bases: 13.

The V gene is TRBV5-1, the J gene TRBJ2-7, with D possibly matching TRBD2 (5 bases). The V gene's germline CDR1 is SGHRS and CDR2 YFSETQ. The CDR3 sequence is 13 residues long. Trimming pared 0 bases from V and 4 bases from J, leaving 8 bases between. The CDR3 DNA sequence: TGCGCCAGCAGCTTGGGGAGGAGTTACGAGCAGTACTTC. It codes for CASSLGRSYEQYF. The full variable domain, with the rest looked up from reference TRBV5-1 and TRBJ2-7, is KAGVTQTPRYLIKTRGQQVTLSCSPISGHRSVSWYQQTPGQGLQFLFEYFSETQRNKGNFPGRFSGRQFSNSRSEMNVSTLELGDSALYLCASSLGRSYEQYFGPGTRLTVT.